This TCR beta chain was sequenced during a study of monozygotic twins with inflammatory bowel disease. In regard to this clonotype: Its antigen remains unknown.

The germline V gene has CDR1 SGDLS and CDR2 YYNGEE. The CDR3 contains 15 residues. Molecular identifiers with 6-nucleotide sample barcodes were added during cDNA synthesis via template switching. From the 5' RACE reads, TCRdb lists one entry per CDR3 protein and no DNA. Here the sample table reports around 380,000 distinct CDR3 sequences. General study results and limits: With others, IBD patients shared fewer clonotypes than healthy twins did, especially with disease activity. Added variability in patient repertoires may stem from differing immunosuppressive treatments. Neither one strong signal nor one clonotype associated with IBD was supported.

This clonotype originated in a human donor with ulcerative colitis or Crohn's disease, or a healthy co-twin of an affected twin (not recorded which). The sequenced material came from blood. This chain uses TRBV9 with TRBJ2-2; TCRdb gives TRBD1 as the D gene, but with no DNA this cannot be confirmed. The chain's CDR3 is CASSVVPGWDGELFF.